The clone carrying this TCR beta chain has a handful of counts. Its target is unknown. Both iRepertoire HTBI primers and Arm-PCR of CDR3 regions were used to build the TCR beta libraries. TCRdb independently ran MiXCR on the multiplex PCR reads; one entry per CDR3 protein. The sample has 600,000 to 850,000 distinct CDR3 sequences, around 30% seen once. The time point: persistent/refractory GD, antithyroid drugs over 5 years with positive TRAb. Making the TCR library involved RNA that had been extracted from PBMCs. Germline CDR1 ENHRY, CDR2 SYGVKD. The CDR3 has 13 amino acids. Trimming left V 6 bases short and J 5 bases short, with 11 bases between. The entry originates in a study of regulatory T cells in long-lasting Graves disease. Study outcomes and limitations: Favored gene segments in persistent disease were TRBV28, TRBJ1-2 and TRBJ2-5. Between persistent patients, roughly 2,600 public clonotypes were shared, exceeding the roughly 1,000 shared between new patients.

This TCR came from a female donor with Graves disease. The chain has TRBV10-3 and TRBJ1-5; D is unresolved. The input for sequencing was peripheral blood mononuclear cells (PBMCs), taken when the disease was refractory, from a patient treated with antithyroid drugs. The CDR3, as DNA: TGTGCCATCAGCCGAGCCCCCGATCAGCCCCAGCATTTT. Translating it yields CAISRAPDQPQHF.